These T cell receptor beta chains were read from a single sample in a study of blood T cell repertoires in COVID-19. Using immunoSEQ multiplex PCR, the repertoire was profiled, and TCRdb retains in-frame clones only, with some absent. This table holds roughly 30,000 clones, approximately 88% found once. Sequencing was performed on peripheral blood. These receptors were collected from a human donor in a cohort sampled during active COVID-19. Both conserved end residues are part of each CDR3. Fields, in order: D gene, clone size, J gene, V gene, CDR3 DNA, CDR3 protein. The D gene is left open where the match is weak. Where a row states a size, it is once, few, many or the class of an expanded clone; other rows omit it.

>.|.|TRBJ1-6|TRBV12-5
TGTGCTAGTGGTTTGGCCGACTCCGGTAACTCACCCCTCCACTTT
CASGLADSGNSPLHF
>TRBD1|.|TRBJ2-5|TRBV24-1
TGTGCCACCAGTGATGGAGACAGGGGGCAGGAGACCCAGTACTTC
CATSDGDRGQETQYF
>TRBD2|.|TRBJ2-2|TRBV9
TGTGCCAGCAGCGTAGCTACTGGCGGGGGGGCCGCCGGGGAGCTGTTTTTT
CASSVATGGGAAGELFF
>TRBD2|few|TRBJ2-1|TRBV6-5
TGTGCCAGCAGTTACTCGGGACTAGCGGGGGGCGGTGAGCAGTTCTTC
CASSYSGLAGGGEQFF
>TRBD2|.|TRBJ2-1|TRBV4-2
TGTGCCAGCAGCCAACAACTAGCGGGGGGGCATAATGAGCAGTTCTTC
CASSQQLAGGHNEQFF
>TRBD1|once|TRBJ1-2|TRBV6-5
TGTGCCAGCACAGAGGGACAGGGGTTAGGTGGCTACACCTTC
CASTEGQGLGGYTF
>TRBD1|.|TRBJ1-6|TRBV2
TGTGCCAGCAGTGAACGAGGACAGGGAAATTCACCCCTCCACTTT
CASSERGQGNSPLHF
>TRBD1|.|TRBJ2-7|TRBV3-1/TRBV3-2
TGTGCCAGCAGCCAAGATTCGTTGATCCGGGACAGGGGCGAGCAGTACTTC
CASSQDSLIRDRGEQYF
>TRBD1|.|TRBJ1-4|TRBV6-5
TGTGCCAGCAGTACAGGGGGCGGTGAAAAACTGTTTTTT
CASSTGGGEKLFF
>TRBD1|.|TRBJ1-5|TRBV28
TGTGCCAGCAGCCCGAGGGGACAGGGGAACCAGCCCCAGCATTTT
CASSPRGQGNQPQHF
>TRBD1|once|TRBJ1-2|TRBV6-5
TGTGCCAGCAGGGGGACAGAGGACGGCTACACCTTC
CASRGTEDGYTF
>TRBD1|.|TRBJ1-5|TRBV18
TGTGCCAGCTCACCGACAGGGGGTCCTTATAGCAATCAGCCCCAGCATTTT
CASSPTGGPYSNQPQHF
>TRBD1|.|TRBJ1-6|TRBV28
TGTGCCAGCATCCACCGGGACAGAAATTCACCCCTCCACTTT
CASIHRDRNSPLHF
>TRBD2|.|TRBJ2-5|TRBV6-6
TGTGCCAGCAGTCCCGACAACGTATTAAGCGGGGGGTACCAAGAGACCCAGTACTTC
CASSPDNVLSGGYQETQYF
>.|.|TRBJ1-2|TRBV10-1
TGCGCCAGCACCTCTGCCCGTCAGGGGTTTTACTATGGCTACACCTTC
CASTSARQGFYYGYTF
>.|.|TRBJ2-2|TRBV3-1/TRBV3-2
TGTGCCAGCAGCCAAGCGGTGGTACGGACCGGGGAGCTGTTTTTT
CASSQAVVRTGELFF
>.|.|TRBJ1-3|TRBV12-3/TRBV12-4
TGTGCCAGCAGCCCACTCTCTGGAAACACCATATATTTT
CASSPLSGNTIYF
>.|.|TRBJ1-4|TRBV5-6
TGTGCCAGCAGCTTGAGACAAGGCAGGGATAATGAAAAACTGTTTTTT
CASSLRQGRDNEKLFF
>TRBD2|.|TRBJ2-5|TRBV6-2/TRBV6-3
TGTGCCAGCAGTCCCGGATACTCGCGGGGGGGCCCGGAGACCCAGTACTTC
CASSPGYSRGGPETQYF
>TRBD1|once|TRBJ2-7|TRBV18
TGTGCCAGCTCACGGGACAGGGCCCACGAGCAGTACTTC
CASSRDRAHEQYF
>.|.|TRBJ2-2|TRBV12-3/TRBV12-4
TGTGCCAGCAGTTTCTACGGGGAGCTGTTTTTT
CASSFYGELFF
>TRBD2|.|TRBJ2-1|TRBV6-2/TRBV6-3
TGTGCCAGCAGTAACCGACTAGCGGGGGCTCGAGGTGAGCAGTTCTTC
CASSNRLAGARGEQFF
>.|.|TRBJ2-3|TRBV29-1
TGCAGCGTCCTTGGCGGGACCGATGATAGCACAGATACGCAGTATTTT
CSVLGGTDDSTDTQYF
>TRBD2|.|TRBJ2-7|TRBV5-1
TGCGCCAGCAGCCGGGACTACAACTACGAGCAGTACTTC
CASSRDYNYEQYF
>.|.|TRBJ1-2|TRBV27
TGTGCCAGCAGTTTATCCCCGTGGACAGTTGGGAGGGAAAATGGCTACACCTTC
CASSLSPWTVGRENGYTF
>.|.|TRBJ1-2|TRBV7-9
TGTGCCAGCAGCTTGCAAGGGGCTGTGGGATATGGCTACACCTTC
CASSLQGAVGYGYTF
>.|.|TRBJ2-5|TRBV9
TGTGCCAGCAGCGTAGGGGGGCTCCAAGAGACCCAGTACTTC
CASSVGGLQETQYF
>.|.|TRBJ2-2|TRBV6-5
TGTGCCAGCATCCCCGTGACAGTGGATTCCGGGGAGCTGTTTTTT
CASIPVTVDSGELFF
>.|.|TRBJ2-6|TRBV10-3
TGTGCCATCAGTGACAGGCTGGGGGCCAACGTCCTGACTTTC
CAISDRLGANVLTF
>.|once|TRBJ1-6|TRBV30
TGTGCCTGGAGTCCGGGGGACGGTAATTCACCCCTCCACTTT
CAWSPGDGNSPLHF
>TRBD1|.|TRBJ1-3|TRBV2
TGTGCCAGCAGTGCCGGACAGGGCCGCTCTGGAAACACCATATATTTT
CASSAGQGRSGNTIYF
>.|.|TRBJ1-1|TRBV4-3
TGCGCCAGCAGCCTCAGGGGATCCACTGAAGCTTTCTTT
CASSLRGSTEAFF
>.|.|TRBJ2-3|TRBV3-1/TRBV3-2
TGTGCCAGCAGCCAAGAACAGGGACGTACAGCGGCAGATACGCAGTATTTT
CASSQEQGRTAADTQYF
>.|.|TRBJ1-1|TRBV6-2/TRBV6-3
TGTGCCAGCAGTTACAGGGCTAAGACAGGCTGGGGGTCGGTCGAGGCTTTCTTT
CASSYRAKTGWGSVEAFF
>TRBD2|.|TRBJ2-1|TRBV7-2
TGTGCCAGCAGCCCGCGGACTAGCGGGGGGTTAAATGAGCAGTTCTTC
CASSPRTSGGLNEQFF
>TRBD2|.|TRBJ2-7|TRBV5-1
TGCGCCAGCAGCTCGGGACTAGCGGTCTACGAGCAGTACTTC
CASSSGLAVYEQYF
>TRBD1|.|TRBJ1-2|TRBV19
TGTGCCAGTAGTATAGTCGGGGGACAGGGGCACTATGGCTACACCTTC
CASSIVGGQGHYGYTF
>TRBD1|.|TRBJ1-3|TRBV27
TGTGCCAGCAGTTTCTCCGGGACAGGCTCTGGAAACACCATATATTTT
CASSFSGTGSGNTIYF
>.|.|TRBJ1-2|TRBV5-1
TGCGCCAGCAGCTTGAGTGAGGGACAAACCTATGGCTACACCTTC
CASSLSEGQTYGYTF
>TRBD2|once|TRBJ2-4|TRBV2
TGTGCCAGCAGTGAGAAGGCGGCGAATAGCGGGAAGGACATTCAGTACTTC
CASSEKAANSGKDIQYF
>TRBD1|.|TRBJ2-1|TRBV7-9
TGTGCCAGCAGCTCGGAGGGACAGGATTACAATGAGCAGTTCTTC
CASSSEGQDYNEQFF
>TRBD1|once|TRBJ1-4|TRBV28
TGTGCCAGCAGACGGGGGACAGGGGTGGGTGAAAAACTGTTTTTT
CASRRGTGVGEKLFF
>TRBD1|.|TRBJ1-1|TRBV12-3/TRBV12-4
TGTGCCAGCAGTCTAGCGACAGGGTCGGAAGCTTTCTTT
CASSLATGSEAFF
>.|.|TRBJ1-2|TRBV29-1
TGCAGCGTTGAGTCGATAGCTAACTATGGCTACACCTTC
CSVESIANYGYTF
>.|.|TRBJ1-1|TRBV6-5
TGTGCCAGCAGTTACTCTCAGCGCACTGAAGCTTTCTTT
CASSYSQRTEAFF
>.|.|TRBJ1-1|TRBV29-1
TGCAGCGTTGGAGGTCCGAACACTGAAGCTTTCTTT
CSVGGPNTEAFF
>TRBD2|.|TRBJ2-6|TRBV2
TGTGCCATCGGGCGGGGTGCGGGAGATGGGGCCAACGTCCTGACTTTC
CAIGRGAGDGANVLTF
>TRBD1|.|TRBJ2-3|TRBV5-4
TGTGCCAGCAGCTCGCCGGACAGGTTCACAGATACGCAGTATTTT
CASSSPDRFTDTQYF
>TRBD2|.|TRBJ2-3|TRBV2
TGTGCCAGCAAGGAGCGGGGACTGGGAGATACGCAGTATTTT
CASKERGLGDTQYF
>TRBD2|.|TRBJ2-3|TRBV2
TGTGCCAGCAGTGTCTGGGGGGGTACGCAGTATTTT
CASSVWGGTQYF
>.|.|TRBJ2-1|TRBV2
TGTGCCAGCAGTATTCAGGGATCCAACAATGAGCAGTTCTTC
CASSIQGSNNEQFF
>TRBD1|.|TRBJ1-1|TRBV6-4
TGTGCCAGCAGTGACCGGACAGGGGGAAACACTGAAGCTTTCTTT
CASSDRTGGNTEAFF
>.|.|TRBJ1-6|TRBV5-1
TGCGCCAGCAGCCCGGAGGCCGCTTATAATTCACCCCTCCACTTT
CASSPEAAYNSPLHF
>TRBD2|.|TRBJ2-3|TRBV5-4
TGTGCCAGCGGTAAAAGCGGGGGGGCAGATACGCAGTATTTT
CASGKSGGADTQYF